The clone carrying this TCR beta chain occurred a few times. This entry belongs to a study of PD-L1 blockade in urothelial cancer. Study in general: Blood drawn 3 weeks (second dose) and 6 weeks after treatment start was analyzed.

Patients' urothelial carcinoma was locally advanced or metastatic. Measured with immunoSEQ multiplex PCR; TCRdb has only the in-frame clones, and not every one. The repertoire has 75,000 to 90,000 clones, about four fifths of them found once; the top ten carry more than 8%. CDR3 length: 15 amino acids. V was shortened by 0 bases and J by 1 base, with 5 bases between the two germline ends. Germline CDR1 and CDR2: SGHNT and YYREEE (reference sequence). The TCR originated in a man between 65 and 79 years old with urothelial cancer. This sequence joins TRBV5-4 and TRBJ2-6; no clear D. Sequenced material: PBMCs, taken around atezolizumab (anti-PD-L1) treatment. The CDR3 sequence: CASSLGLSGANVLTF. The CDR3 nucleotides read TGTGCCAGCAGCTTGGGGCTGTCTGGGGCCAACGTCCTGACTTTC.